These 10 T cell receptor beta chains were sequenced from one sample in a study of shared clonotypes between healthy human individuals. Generated by immunoSEQ multiplex PCR, the TCRdb table keeps only in-frame clones and is missing some. The sample records 730,000 or so clones, approximately 75% being singletons. Sequencing used memory CD4+ T cells sorted from blood. Subset described: CD45RA-negative fraction. The receptors shown here come from a woman aged 25 to 39 in good health.

CDR3 DNA sequence: TGTGCCAGCTCAACCGGGACAGGAAACACCGGGGAGCTGTTTTTT. Translation gives CASSTGTGNTGELFF. This chain uses TRBV18 with TRBJ2-2, with TRBD1 matching over 8 bases. The V and J ends lost 5 bases and 2 bases, in that order; junction bases with no gene match: 4. Germline values: CDR1 KGHSH, CDR2 LQKENI. The CDR3 is 15 amino acids.

This clone is a singleton in its sample. This chain uses TRBV28 with TRBJ1-2; D ambiguous. This CDR3 has 14 amino acids. Germline-derived CDR1 and CDR2 are MDHEN and SYDVKM. Between the trimmed V and J ends, which lost 2 bases and 5 bases, there was a span of 12 bases. In DNA form, the CDR3 reads TGTGCCAGCAGTTTAGGACCTCGTGCGTATGGCTACACCTTC. Translating gives CASSLGPRAYGYTF.

This chain links TRBV28 with TRBJ2-7; no definite D call. The germline CDR1 and CDR2 sequences are MDHEN and SYDVKM. Trimming cost V 5 bases and J 0 bases, with 11 bases left between them. The CDR3 runs 14 residues. The CDR3 sequence: CASSPEPSSYEQYF. The CDR3 DNA reads TGTGCCAGCAGTCCGGAACCGAGCTCCTACGAGCAGTACTTC. Full variable domain (outside the CDR3, taken from reference TRBV28 and TRBJ2-7): DVKVTQSSRYLVKRTGEKVFLECVQDMDHENMFWYRQDPGLGLRLIYFSYDVKMKEKGDIPEGYSVSREKKERFSLILESASTNQTSMYLCASSPEPSSYEQYFGPGTRLTVT.

The V gene is TRBV5-1, the J gene TRBJ1-3; D unresolved. CDR3 size: 15 residues. Germline CDR1 and CDR2: SGHRS and YFSETQ. Between the trimmed V and J ends, which lost 4 bases and 2 bases, there was a span of 13 bases. The CDR3 DNA reads TGCGCCAGCAGCCCCGGAGGGTCACCTGGAAACACCATATATTTT. This translates into CASSPGGSPGNTIYF.

A word on this clone: Distinct nucleotide sequences in the sample also encode this CDR3. The V gene is TRBV13, the J gene TRBJ2-1; TRBD2 might be the D (7 bases). The CDR3 contains 16 residues. Germline V gene data show CDR1 as PRHDT and CDR2 as FYEKMQ (reference sequence). V dropped 3 bases and J dropped 0 bases, with 12 bases sitting between them. CDR3 coding DNA: TGTGCCAGCAGCTTTGGGGGCGGGAGCTCCTACAATGAGCAGTTCTTC. It is translated as CASSFGGGSSYNEQFF.

The chain joins TRBV5-1 to TRBJ1-1, with a possible D match to TRBD1 (5 bases). CDR3 length: 11 amino acids. Between the trimmed V and J ends, which lost 0 bases and 8 bases, there was a span of 5 bases. Germline-derived CDR1 and CDR2 are SGHRS and YFSETQ. CDR3: CASSLDREAFF. For the CDR3, the DNA is TGCGCCAGCAGCTTGGACAGGGAAGCTTTCTTT.

The chain links TRBV19 to TRBJ1-5; TRBD1 matches at 8 bases. The V gene end was trimmed by 8 bases and the J gene end by 6 bases; junction bases not matched to a gene: 9. Germline values: CDR1 LNHDA, CDR2 SQIVND (reference sequence). This CDR3 comprises 14 residues. The CDR3 sequence is CASAGQGGIQPQHF. In nucleotides, the CDR3 is TGTGCCAGTGCCGGACAGGGAGGTATTCAGCCCCAGCATTTT.

As concerns this clone: Different DNA sequences within this sample yield the same CDR3. V and J are TRBV18 and TRBJ1-1, with TRBD1 identical over 7 bases. The V and J ends lost 3 bases and 5 bases, in that order; junction bases with no gene match: 6. This CDR3 has 14 amino acids. The germline CDR1 and CDR2 sequences are KGHSH and LQKENI. DNA of the CDR3: TGTGCCAGCTCACCCGACAGGGTGGGAACTGAAGCTTTCTTT. The encoded protein is CASSPDRVGTEAFF.

The genes are TRBV6-1 and TRBJ2-7; no clear D. The CDR3 length is 15 residues. V was trimmed by 6 bases and J by 0 bases, leaving 15 bases between them. Per the germline V gene, CDR1 is MNHNS and CDR2 is SASEGT. Here the CDR3 reads CASRPGQTDSYEQYF. In nucleotides, the CDR3 is TGTGCCAGCAGGCCCGGGCAGACCGACTCCTACGAGCAGTACTTC.

The chain joins TRBV6-5 to TRBJ2-7; a weak D match, TRBD1 (5 bases). Trimming removed 2 bases at V and 0 bases at J, with 5 bases between. The germline V gene has CDR1 MNHEY and CDR2 SVGAGI. This CDR3 has 13 amino acids. The CDR3 protein is CASSYDSSYEQYF. The CDR3 DNA reads TGTGCCAGCAGTTACGACAGCTCCTACGAGCAGTACTTC.